This section outlines one T cell receptor (beta chain) sequence together with its context. This sample was taken from a study of control samples from healthy donors and cancer patients. CDR1 is SEHNR and CDR2 is FQNEAQ in the germline V gene (reference sequence). The CDR3 is 16 residues long. Deletions cut 5 bases from V and 4 bases from J, with 17 bases between. Clones were sequenced by immunoSEQ multiplex PCR, and TCRdb holds only the in-frame ones, with some missing. Here the sample spans 350,000 to 450,000 clones, 90% being singletons. The source is a middle-aged man with head and neck cancer. The specimen sequenced was PBMCs. V is TRBV7-9 and J is TRBJ2-2, with D perhaps TRBD2 (6 bases). CDR3 DNA: TGTGCCAGCAGCCCGGGACTTTTCACAACCACCGGGGAGCTGTTTTTT. Translated: CASSPGLFTTTGELFF.